Listed below are T cell receptor beta chains from one sample, sequenced in a study of blood T cell repertoires in COVID-19. The table came from immunoSEQ multiplex PCR; TCRdb's copy has only in-frame clones and leaves some out. The sample carries tens of thousands of clones, 83% recorded once. Source material: peripheral blood. The receptors derive from a man older than 75 with acute or convalescent COVID-19. The CDR3 runs from the conserved cysteine through the conserved F or W. The D gene is left open where the match is weak. Size is stated for part of the rows, as once, few or many counts, or as a class when the clone is expanded.

clone_size d_call j_call v_call cdr3_nt cdr3_aa
- TRBD1 TRBJ2-1 TRBV7-2 TGTGCCAGCACCACCGGGACAGGGGTAGTTAATGAGCAGTTCTTC CASTTGTGVVNEQFF
- - TRBJ1-6 TRBV6-5 TGTGCCAGCAGTAAACAGGGACTAAATTCACCCCTCCACTTT CASSKQGLNSPLHF
- TRBD1 TRBJ1-6 TRBV7-9 TGTGCCAGCAGCTTAGAACCGGGACAGGGGAATTCACCCCTCCACTTT CASSLEPGQGNSPLHF
- - TRBJ2-7 TRBV18 TGTGCCAGCTCATCCCAAGAGGGCAGATCCTACGAGCAGTACTTC CASSSQEGRSYEQYF
- TRBD1 TRBJ1-5 TRBV7-8 TGTGCCAGCAGCTCAGGACAGGGGGCGAGGTTAGTTAGTGATCAGCCCCAGCATTTT CASSSGQGARLVSDQPQHF
- - TRBJ1-2 TRBV9 TGTGCCAGCAGCGTAGGAGTGAGGGTTGGTGGCTACACCTTC CASSVGVRVGGYTF
few - TRBJ1-3 TRBV7-9 TGTGCCAGCAGCTGGTCCCTATCTGGAAACACCATATATTTT CASSWSLSGNTIYF
- - TRBJ1-4 TRBV6-5 TGTGCCAGCAGCTCAACAGGGTTTAATGAAAAACTGTTTTTT CASSSTGFNEKLFF
- TRBD2 TRBJ2-1 TRBV2 TGTGCCAGCAGTGAGGTGAGACTAGCTATCTACAATGAGCAGTTCTTC CASSEVRLAIYNEQFF
- TRBD1 TRBJ1-5 TRBV5-1 TGCGCCAGCAGCCTCGGACAGGGGGATTTGTTGAGTCAGCCCCAGCATTTT CASSLGQGDLLSQPQHF
once - TRBJ1-2 TRBV18 TGTGCCAGCTCACCTACCCCGACAGAAAGCTACACCTTC CASSPTPTESYTF
few TRBD1 TRBJ2-7 TRBV6-2/TRBV6-3 TGTGCCAGCAGCTCTAGAGGCCGATTGGACAGGACACACTACGAGCAGTACTTC CASSSRGRLDRTHYEQYF
- - TRBJ1-2 TRBV19 TGTGCCAGTAGTATTTTGACGGGACTTCGGTATGGCTACACCTTC CASSILTGLRYGYTF
- TRBD1 TRBJ1-4 TRBV19 TGTGCCAGTAGTTCACTGCAGGGGGCGAGTGAAAAACTGTTTTTT CASSSLQGASEKLFF
once - TRBJ2-5 TRBV28 TGTGCCAGCAGTTTAATTGGTGGCAGGCCCGAGACCCAGTACTTC CASSLIGGRPETQYF
- TRBD1 TRBJ1-2 TRBV6-2/TRBV6-3 TGTGCCAGCAGCCATATCAGGGGGAGTAACTATGGCTACACCTTC CASSHIRGSNYGYTF
- TRBD1 TRBJ1-2 TRBV2 TGTGCCAGCGGGGACAGGAGCTATGGCTACACCTTC CASGDRSYGYTF
- TRBD1 TRBJ2-7 TRBV6-5 TGTGCCAGCAGTTACTTCGGACAGGGGAGTGAGCAGTACTTC CASSYFGQGSEQYF
- - TRBJ1-4 TRBV30 TGTGCCTGGGGCGGTAGGGGCCAGTCGGCTAATGAAAAACTGTTTTTT CAWGGRGQSANEKLFF
few - TRBJ1-1 TRBV14 TGTGCCAGCAGCCAAGAAAGGCAGGGGACTGAAGCTTTCTTT CASSQERQGTEAFF
- TRBD1 TRBJ1-5 TRBV12-3/TRBV12-4 TGTGCCAGCAGATCGGGGACAGTTCAGCCCCAGCATTTT CASRSGTVQPQHF
- - TRBJ1-1 TRBV4-1 TGCGCCAGCAGCCAATTGCCAGGGGCACCGCGCGAAGCTTTCTTT CASSQLPGAPREAFF
- TRBD1 TRBJ1-3 TRBV24-1 TGTGCCACCAGTGATACAGGGGGCGCGGACGGAAACACCATATATTTT CATSDTGGADGNTIYF
once - TRBJ2-7 TRBV4-3 TGCGCCAGCAGCCAAGACAGGGAAACCATCTCCTACGAGCAGTACTTC CASSQDRETISYEQYF
- TRBD1 TRBJ1-2 TRBV19 TGTGCCAGTAGTCGTTCACAACAGGGGGCAGCCTATGGCTACACCTTC CASSRSQQGAAYGYTF
- TRBD1 TRBJ1-1 TRBV28 TGTGCCAGCAGCCCCGGACAGGGGGCACGTGGGAACACTGAAGCTTTCTTT CASSPGQGARGNTEAFF
few TRBD2 TRBJ2-3 TRBV9 TGTGCCAGCAGCCTACGAACTAGCGGCGCAGATACGCAGTATTTT CASSLRTSGADTQYF
- - TRBJ2-3 TRBV6-5 TGTGCCAGCAGTTACTCGAGGATGTTAGGCACAGATACGCAGTATTTT CASSYSRMLGTDTQYF